This TCR beta chain was captured in a study of human T cells and chemical hapten exposure. Study at large: Small pooled library volume differences chiefly drove per-sample TCR yield variation.

Individual cDNA molecules (in the library) carried attached unique molecular identifiers. Authors' processing steps: A typical sample had 100,000 or so TCRs, with roughly 23,224 to 690,600 overall. From the RACE reads, TCRdb called clonotypes with MiXCR, one entry per CDR3 protein. These V and J calls are TCRdb output, not the study's own analysis. The sample records 130,000 or so distinct CDR3 sequences, around 8.3% being singletons. Time point of the sample: healthy volunteer bleed at 2 weeks. Extraction yielded total RNA from whole blood (unfractionated). Turning to this clonotype: The antigen remains undetermined.

Germline lookup yields CDR1 MNHNS and CDR2 SASEGT. There are 13 residues in the CDR3. Between the trimmed V and J ends, which lost 8 bases and 3 bases, there was a span of 12 bases. General study findings and limits: DPC sensitization left the count of TCRs above 1 in 1000 unchanged.

Specimen: whole blood. V usage is TRBV6-1 and J usage is TRBJ2-3, with TRBD2 as a possible D gene (6 bases). This clonotype originated in a male donor in good health. Some clones in this sample may be carry-over from other donors' samples. CDR3 bases: TGTGCCAGCTCGGGGGAAATGACAGATACGCAGTATTTT. Translation gives CASSGEMTDTQYF.